These T cell receptor beta chains were read from a single sample in a study of shared clonotypes between healthy human individuals. The method was immunoSEQ multiplex PCR; TCRdb's version includes in-frame clones alone and lacks a portion of them. This sample has about 770,000 clones, with 55% to 80% found just once. The source material was memory CD4+ T cells sorted from blood. These receptors all come from a woman younger than 45 in good health. CDR3s leave out the opening cysteine and the closing phenylalanine or tryptophan.

J gene: TRBJ1-1; V gene: TRBV7-8; CDR3 protein: ASSLRDRLNTEAF
J gene: TRBJ2-7; V gene: TRBV28; CDR3 protein: ASSPGGLATDEQY
J gene: TRBJ1-1; V gene: TRBV29-1; CDR3 protein: SVEGGVDEAF
J gene: TRBJ2-7; V gene: TRBV15; CDR3 protein: ATSRAGRSSYEQY
J gene: TRBJ2-2; V gene: TRBV6-4; CDR3 protein: ASSPIAERNTGELF
J gene: TRBJ2-2; V gene: TRBV18; CDR3 protein: ASSPPGLAGGLNTGELF
J gene: TRBJ2-7; V gene: TRBV18; CDR3 protein: ASSPQDRGEQY
J gene: TRBJ2-1; V gene: TRBV2; CDR3 protein: ASSIAGTSYNEQF
J gene: TRBJ2-1; V gene: TRBV28; CDR3 protein: ASSLASGGSYNEQF
J gene: TRBJ2-3; V gene: TRBV7-9; CDR3 protein: ASSFSGSTDTQY
J gene: TRBJ2-3; V gene: TRBV10-3; CDR3 protein: AISDPSDTQY
J gene: TRBJ2-2; V gene: TRBV5-1; CDR3 protein: ASSGPIADTGELF
J gene: TRBJ2-3; V gene: TRBV18; CDR3 protein: ASSAGFTDTQY
J gene: TRBJ1-1; V gene: TRBV7-9; CDR3 protein: ASSSTGGRTEAF
J gene: TRBJ1-3; V gene: TRBV6-1; CDR3 protein: ASTAQGARGNTIY
J gene: TRBJ2-7; V gene: TRBV28; CDR3 protein: ASSINRGFSEQY
J gene: TRBJ2-1; V gene: TRBV6-7; CDR3 protein: ASTLPHEQF
J gene: TRBJ1-4; V gene: TRBV6-5; CDR3 protein: ASSYNRGPNEKLF
J gene: TRBJ2-1; V gene: TRBV11-3; CDR3 protein: ASSSGTGYNEQF
J gene: TRBJ2-1; V gene: TRBV5-4; CDR3 protein: ASSLGLANYNEQF
J gene: TRBJ2-7; V gene: TRBV27; CDR3 protein: ASSSAPTRSWAYEQY
J gene: TRBJ2-7; V gene: TRBV5-1; CDR3 protein: ASSSQSSYEQY
J gene: TRBJ1-5; V gene: TRBV7-2; CDR3 protein: ASSPTRDRGSQPQH
J gene: TRBJ1-2; V gene: TRBV5-1; CDR3 protein: ASSLGGQSYGYT
J gene: TRBJ2-2; V gene: TRBV28; CDR3 protein: ASSEPPSSTSGELF
J gene: TRBJ1-1; V gene: TRBV6-6; CDR3 protein: ASSYEPGRRTEAF
J gene: TRBJ1-1; V gene: TRBV14; CDR3 protein: ASSQRRGSLPTTEAF